This TCR beta chain was found in a study of blood T cell repertoires in COVID-19. The overall study: Some COVID-19 samples were acute and others convalescent; all came from the United States, Italy and Spain.

CDR1 and CDR2 (germline): LGHNA, YSLEER. The V end lost 0 bases, the J end lost 8 bases, and 25 bases lay between the germline ends. This CDR3 has 19 residues. In the study's own analysis: Estimation of nucleated cell counts relied on the amplification of reference gene primers. Measured with immunoSEQ multiplex PCR; TCRdb has only the in-frame clones, and not every one. Clone size and V and J calls were adopted from that table, with D and trimming inferred from the DNA. In the table there are a few hundred thousand clones, more than 80% of which are singletons. Those who participated ranged in age from roughly 18 to 89 years and resided in 20 to 30 US areas. What the recovered Cohort 3 donors had was two negative PCRs, clearance, or symptom resolution.

Sequencing was done on a sample of PBMCs or T cells enriched from blood (not recorded which). V and J are TRBV4-3 and TRBJ1-4; D might be TRBD1 (5 bases). The source of this sequence is a man aged 18-30 years who had recovered from COVID-19. The CDR3, as DNA: TGCGCCAGCAGCCAAGAACAGGCCGGGAAGGGGATGGAGGGCGAAAAACTGTTTTTT. Amino acid sequence: CASSQEQAGKGMEGEKLFF.